The 14 T cell receptor beta chains below all came from one sample that was sequenced in a study of T cells in Graves' hyperthyroidism and ophthalmopathy. TCR beta CDR3 regions were amplified from RNA. TCR CDR3 regions were first amplified by RT-PCR with HTBI primers. TCRdb itself ran the multiplex PCR reads through MiXCR, one entry per CDR3 protein. The sample lists some 700,000 distinct CDR3 sequences; roughly 17% were seen once. Material for sequencing was blood. These TCRs come from a man aged 50-59 years with Graves' hyperthyroidism.

The chain combines TRBV27 with TRBJ2-5; D is perhaps TRBD1 (6 bases). V was pared by 5 bases and J by 7 bases, with 17 bases between. Germline V gives CDR1 MNHEY, CDR2 SMNVEV (reference sequence). The CDR3 is 14 amino acids. The CDR3 DNA reads as TGTGCCAGCAGTCTCACGTCGGACAGTATGACCCAGTACTTC. It encodes CASSLTSDSMTQYF.

There are many counts of this clonotype. The chain employs TRBV28 and TRBJ1-6, with D perhaps TRBD1 (5 bases). Trimming removed 6 bases at V and 0 bases at J, with 15 bases between. This CDR3 is 17 amino acids long. Germline CDR1 is MDHEN and CDR2 is SYDVKM. CDR3 in DNA: TGTGCCAGCAGACCCCCAACGGGGGGCTCCTATAATTCACCCCTCCACTTT. Protein sequence: CASRPPTGGSYNSPLHF.

A few counts support this clonotype. The J gene is TRBJ2-1, the V gene TRBV24-1; D remains ambiguous. Germline values: CDR1 KGHDR, CDR2 SFDVKD. Trimming removed 6 bases from V and 5 bases from J, with 16 bases in between. The CDR3 covers 15 residues. In nucleotides, the CDR3 is TGTGCCACCAGTCCGACCCTTGGTCCCGACAATGAGCAGTTCTTC. Translated: CATSPTLGPDNEQFF.

The sample holds many counts of this clonotype. The CDR3 DNA is TGTGCCAGCAGCCTCGCTCGGACAGGTGACTACGAGCAGTACTTC. Translated, it gives CASSLARTGDYEQYF. V is TRBV28 and J is TRBJ2-7; 7 bases align to TRBD1. The J segment lost 3 bases and the V segment lost 6 bases, leaving 11 bases of the junction unmatched. The CDR3 is 15 amino acids. The germline V gene has CDR1 MDHEN and CDR2 SYDVKM.

The chain couples TRBV7-3 to TRBJ2-1; the D call may be TRBD1 or TRBD2 (5 bases each). Trimming cost V 4 bases and J 5 bases, with 15 bases left between them. Germline CDR1 SGHTA, CDR2 FQGTGA. This CDR3 has 15 residues. The CDR3 is CASSSPLEGNNEQFF. The CDR3 region has the DNA TGTGCCAGCAGCTCCCCTCTAGAGGGGAACAATGAGCAGTTCTTC.

V is TRBV5-5 and J is TRBJ1-5; no clear D gene. Per germline, CDR1 SGHKS and CDR2 YYEKEE (reference sequence). Trimming took off 0 bases at V and 0 bases at J, with 10 bases between the two ends. The CDR3 is made up of 16 amino acids. CDR3: CASSLDGLYSNQPQHF. CDR3 DNA: TGTGCCAGCAGCTTGGACGGACTCTATAGCAATCAGCCCCAGCATTTT.

The chain uses TRBV18 and TRBJ1-1; 8 nucleotides agree with TRBD1. Germline loops: CDR1 KGHSH, CDR2 LQKENI. CDR3 length: 18 amino acids. J was trimmed by 1 base and V by 4 bases; bases with no gene match: 14. This CDR3 is CASSLAKGTGPKNTEAFF. The CDR3 nucleotides are TGTGCCAGCTCACTGGCGAAGGGGACAGGACCCAAGAACACTGAAGCTTTCTTT.

This clonotype was seen more than once but under ten times. The V gene is TRBV20-1, the J gene TRBJ1-6, with TRBD1 identical over 7 bases. J was trimmed by 9 bases and V by 4 bases; bases with no gene match: 12. The CDR3 has 15 residues. Per germline, CDR1 DFQATT and CDR2 SNEGSKA (reference sequence). The CDR3 region has the DNA TGCAGTGCTAAGCCCACAGGGGTTGGTGTTTCACCCCTCCACTTT. Translated: CSAKPTGVGVSPLHF.

This clonotype was observed many times. V is TRBV5-6 and J is TRBJ2-3; 14 bases are shared with TRBD2. V was clipped by 4 bases and J by 5 bases; unmatched bases: 12. Germline V gene data show CDR1 as SGHDT and CDR2 as YYEEEE. This CDR3 is built from 18 residues. The CDR3 DNA follows: TGTGCCAGCAGCCCGATCTTAGGGACTAGCGGGAGAGGAGATACGCAGTATTTT. It yields the protein CASSPILGTSGRGDTQYF. Combining the CDR3 with reference TRBV5-6 and TRBJ2-3 gives the whole variable domain DAGVTQSPTHLIKTRGQQVTLRCSPKSGHDTVSWYQQALGQGPQFIFQYYEEEERQRGNFPDRFSGHQFPNYSSELNVNALLLGDSALYLCASSPILGTSGRGDTQYFGPGTRLTVL.

This clonotype was seen at least ten times. V gene TRBV11-1 combines with J gene TRBJ1-3; 7 bases align to TRBD1. The CDR3 totals 15 residues. Germline V gene sequence: CDR1 SGHAT, CDR2 FQDESV (reference sequence). The ends lost 4 bases at V and 0 bases at J; junction bases unmatched: 3. The CDR3 DNA reads TGTGCCAGCAGCTCGACAGGGTACTCTGGAAACACCATATATTTT. This encodes CASSSTGYSGNTIYF.

Worth noting for this clonotype: This may stem from a read error, because a much larger clone lies one nucleotide away. CDR3 region: CTSSLDLTYEQYF. The CDR3 DNA sequence: TGTACCAGCAGTTTAGACCTCACCTACGAGCAGTACTTC. J is TRBJ2-7 and V is TRBV12-3 or TRBV12-4; D remains unclear. The CDR3 consists of 13 residues.

The J gene is TRBJ2-7, the V gene TRBV28, with 10 bases that match TRBD2. The CDR3 length is 16 residues. Germline lookup yields CDR1 MDHEN and CDR2 SYDVKM. Trimming at V came to 3 bases and at J to 2 bases, leaving 7 bases not matched to a gene. CDR3 sequence: CASSLASGRITYEQYF. The CDR3 bases are TGTGCCAGCAGTTTGGCTAGCGGGAGAATAACCTACGAGCAGTACTTC.

This clonotype was recorded many times. The genes are TRBV10-2 and TRBJ1-2, with 8 bases that match TRBD1. The J segment lost 4 bases and the V segment lost 4 bases, leaving 8 bases of the junction unmatched. The CDR3 runs to 15 residues. Germline values: CDR1 WSHSY, CDR2 SAAADI. The DNA for the CDR3 is TGCGCCAGCAGTGGGTCAGGACAGGGATCCTATGGCTACACCTTC. Translated, it gives CASSGSGQGSYGYTF.

This clonotype appeared many times. This chain connects TRBV10-1 to TRBJ2-3; TRBD1 matches at 7 bases. This CDR3 comprises 15 residues. J was trimmed by 0 bases and V by 5 bases; bases with no gene match: 5. The V gene's germline CDR1 is WNHNN and CDR2 SYGVQD (reference sequence). The CDR3 nucleotides read TGCGCCAGCAGTCCGGACAGGTTGAGCACAGATACGCAGTATTTT. This sequence encodes CASSPDRLSTDTQYF.